The clone carrying this T cell receptor beta chain was detected only a few times. Study members were between 18 and 89 years old and lived in 20 to 30 US regions. Participant-reported clinical history was the basis for cohort assignment. The sample comes from a study of blood T cell repertoires in COVID-19. Study background: The cDNA or gDNA used as material had been derived from T cells, B-cell-depleted T cells, or PBMCs.

This CDR3 has 13 amino acids. Germline assignment: CDR1 SNHLY and CDR2 FYNNEI. Germline trimming cut 8 bases from V and 4 bases from J; bases unmatched to any gene: 5. Under the authors' procedure: Quantification of nucleated cells was approximated via reference gene primer amplification. The data were produced by immunoSEQ multiplex PCR, yet TCRdb's version contains in-frame clones alone and is incomplete. V, J and clone size are those of that table, while D and trimming were read from the DNA. This table has about 200,000 clones, roughly 83% appearing once. This chain connects TRBV2 to TRBJ2-5, with TRBD1 matching over 9 bases. This clonotype was obtained from a man between 40 and 49 years old with acute COVID-19. Material: PBMCs or T cells enriched from blood (not recorded which). The CDR3 nucleotides are TGTGCCAGCGGGGGACAGGGAAGAGAGACCCAGTACTTC. Translating it yields CASGGQGRETQYF.